The T cell receptor beta chain described here comes from a study of molecular identifiers for immune sequencing clone quantification. Study background: In replicates, the authors split RNA from about 20,000 or 100,000 naive CD8 cells five ways and sequenced four.

TCRdb re-called the PCR reads through MiXCR, storing one row per CDR3 protein. Of roughly 40,000 distinct CDR3 sequences in the sample, around 20% were seen once. This clonotype has at least ten counts. Antigen specificity is unknown. Trimming took off 2 bases at V and 6 bases at J, with 12 bases between the two ends. This CDR3 spans 14 amino acids. From germline, CDR1 is SGHTA and CDR2 FQGNSA. Broader study findings: A shared barcode on identical TCR molecules could lead to underestimated sizes for highly expanded clones. Clones that had above 20 RNA copies took up over 99% of effector molecules but under 1% in naive cells.

Sorting isolated naive CD8 T cells as CD8+CD4-CCR7+CD45RA+ events. This receptor was identified in a human donor in good health. Some libraries in this study had Jurkat cell RNA spiked in. This rearrangement joins TRBV7-2 to TRBJ2-3; D might be TRBD1 (6 bases). Material for sequencing was naive CD8+ T cells from blood, with Jurkat cell RNA spiked in. The subset denotes: FACS-sorted CD8+CD4-CCR7+CD45RA+ naive T cells. The CDR3 sequence: CASSLIPGADTQYF. In nucleotides, the CDR3 is TGTGCCAGCAGCTTAATTCCAGGGGCCGATACGCAGTATTTT.